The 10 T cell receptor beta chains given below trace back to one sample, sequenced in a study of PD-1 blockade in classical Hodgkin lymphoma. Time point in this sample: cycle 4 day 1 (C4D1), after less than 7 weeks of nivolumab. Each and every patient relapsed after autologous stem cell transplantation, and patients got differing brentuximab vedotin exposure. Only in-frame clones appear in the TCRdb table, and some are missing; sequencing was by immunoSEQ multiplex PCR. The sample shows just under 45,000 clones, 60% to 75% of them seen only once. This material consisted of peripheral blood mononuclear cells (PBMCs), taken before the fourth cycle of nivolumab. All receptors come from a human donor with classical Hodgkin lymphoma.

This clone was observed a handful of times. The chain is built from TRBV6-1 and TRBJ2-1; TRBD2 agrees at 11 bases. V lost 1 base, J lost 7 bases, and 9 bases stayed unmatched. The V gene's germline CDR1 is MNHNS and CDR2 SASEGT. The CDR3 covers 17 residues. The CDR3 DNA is TGTGCCAGCAGTGAAGTCAGTAGCGGGAGGGCCCGGAATGAGCAGTTCTTC. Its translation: CASSEVSSGRARNEQFF.

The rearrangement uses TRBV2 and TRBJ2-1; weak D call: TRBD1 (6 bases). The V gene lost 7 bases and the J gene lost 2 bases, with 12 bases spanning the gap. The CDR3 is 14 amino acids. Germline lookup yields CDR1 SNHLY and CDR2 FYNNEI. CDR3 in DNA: TGTGCCAGCACTCAGGGGCCTACCTACAATGAGCAGTTCTTC. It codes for CASTQGPTYNEQFF.

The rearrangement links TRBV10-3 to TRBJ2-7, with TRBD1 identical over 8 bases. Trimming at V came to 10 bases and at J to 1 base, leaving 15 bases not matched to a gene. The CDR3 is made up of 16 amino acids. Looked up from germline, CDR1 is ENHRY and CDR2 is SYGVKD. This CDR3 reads CASRWGRTGKSYEQYF. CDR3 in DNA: TGTGCCAGCAGATGGGGGAGGACAGGGAAATCCTACGAGCAGTACTTC.

CDR3 sequence reads: CASSVGGLGRNEQFF. The CDR3 bases are TGTGCCAGCAGCGTAGGCGGCCTAGGGAGAAATGAGCAGTTCTTC. V usage is TRBV9 and J usage is TRBJ2-1, with a tentative D call TRBD2 (5 bases). Germline loops: CDR1 SGDLS, CDR2 YYNGEE. V was trimmed by 0 bases and J by 7 bases, leaving 14 bases between them. CDR3 length: 15 residues.

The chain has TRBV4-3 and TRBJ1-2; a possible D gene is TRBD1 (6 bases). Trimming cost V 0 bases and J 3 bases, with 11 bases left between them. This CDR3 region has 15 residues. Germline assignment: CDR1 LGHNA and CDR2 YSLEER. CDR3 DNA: TGCGCCAGCAGCCAAGATTCTGGGGGCGACTATGGCTACACCTTC. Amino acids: CASSQDSGGDYGYTF.

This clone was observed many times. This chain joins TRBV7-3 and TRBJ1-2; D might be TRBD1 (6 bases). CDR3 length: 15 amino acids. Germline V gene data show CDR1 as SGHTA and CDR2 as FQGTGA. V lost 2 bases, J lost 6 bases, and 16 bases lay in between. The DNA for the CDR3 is TGTGCCAGCAGCTTACAACGACAGCCAGGGGATGGCTACACCTTC. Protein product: CASSLQRQPGDGYTF.

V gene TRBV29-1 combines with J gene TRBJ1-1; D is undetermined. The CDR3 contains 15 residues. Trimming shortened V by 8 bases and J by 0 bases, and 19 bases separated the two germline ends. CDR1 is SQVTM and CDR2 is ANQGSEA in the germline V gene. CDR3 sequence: CSSSALNYMNTEAFF. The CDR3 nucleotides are TGCAGCTCTAGTGCCCTGAACTACATGAACACTGAAGCTTTCTTT. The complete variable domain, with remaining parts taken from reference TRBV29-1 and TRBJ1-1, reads SAVISQKPSRDICQRGTSLTIQCQVDSQVTMMFWYRQQPGQSLTLIATANQGSEATYESGFVIDKFPISRPNLTFSTLTVSNMSPEDSSIYLCSSSALNYMNTEAFFGQGTRLTVV.

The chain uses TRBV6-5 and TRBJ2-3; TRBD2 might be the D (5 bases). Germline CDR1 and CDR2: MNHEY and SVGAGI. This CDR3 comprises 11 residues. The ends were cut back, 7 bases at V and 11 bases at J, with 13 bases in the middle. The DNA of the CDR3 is TGTGCCAGCATCGGGAAGCAGGAGCAGTATTTT. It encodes CASIGKQEQYF.

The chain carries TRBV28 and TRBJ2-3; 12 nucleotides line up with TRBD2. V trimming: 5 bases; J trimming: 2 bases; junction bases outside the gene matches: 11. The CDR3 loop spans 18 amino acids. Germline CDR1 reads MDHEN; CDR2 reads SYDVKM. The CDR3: CASSDGLAGSYYTDTQYF. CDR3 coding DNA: TGTGCCAGCAGTGATGGACTAGCGGGATCGTACTACACAGATACGCAGTATTTT.

This chain's CDR3 is CASSSEIKVEAFF. In nucleotides, the CDR3 is TGTGCCAGCAGCTCCGAGATTAAGGTTGAAGCTTTCTTT. The V and J genes are TRBV5-8 and TRBJ1-1; D call uncertain. The ends were cut back, 3 bases at V and 7 bases at J, with 13 bases in the middle. Germline V CDR1 and CDR2: SGHTS, YDEGEE. The CDR3 is made up of 13 amino acids. The full variable domain, in which reference TRBV5-8 and TRBJ1-1 provide the parts outside the CDR3, is EAGVTQSPTHLIKTRGQQATLRCSPISGHTSVYWYQQALGLGLQFLLWYDEGEERNRGNFPPRFSGRQFPNYSSELNVNALELEDSALYLCASSSEIKVEAFFGQGTRLTVV.